Listed here are 16 T cell receptor beta chains from one sample, sequenced in a study of blood T cell repertoires in COVID-19. Profiling relied on immunoSEQ multiplex PCR, and the TCRdb table lists in-frame clones only, not all of them. The sample consists of about 54,000 clones, around 85% of them appearing once. Sequenced material: peripheral blood. The receptors shown here come from a man aged 35-49 years with active COVID-19.

This chain joins TRBV30 and TRBJ1-2; TRBD1 matches 10 bases. This CDR3 contains 17 residues. The V and J ends lost 2 bases and 2 bases, in that order; junction bases with no gene match: 11. Germline-derived CDR1 and CDR2 are GTSNPN and SVGIG (reference sequence). The CDR3 region has the DNA TGTGCCTGGAGTTTCCCTGACAGGGGGCTATGGAACTATGGCTACACCTTC. Its translation: CAWSFPDRGLWNYGYTF.

The chain employs TRBV18 and TRBJ2-7; 10 bases are a match to TRBD1. CDR1 KGHSH and CDR2 LQKENI come from the germline V gene. The CDR3 covers 14 residues. The ends lost 6 bases at V and 2 bases at J; junction bases unmatched: 4. The CDR3 loop is CASSRDRGPYEQYF. As DNA, the CDR3 is TGTGCCAGCTCTCGCGACAGGGGGCCCTACGAGCAGTACTTC.

This clone was counted once. J is TRBJ1-1 and V is TRBV5-1; D is perhaps TRBD1 (5 bases). CDR3 length: 15 residues. Trimming shortened V by 0 bases and J by 4 bases, and 13 bases separated the two germline ends. The germline gives CDR1 SGHRS, CDR2 YFSETQ. Here the CDR3 reads CASSLGDGGSTEAFF. CDR3 in DNA: TGCGCCAGCAGCTTGGGGGACGGGGGATCCACTGAAGCTTTCTTT. Full variable domain (remainder filled in from reference TRBV5-1 and TRBJ1-1): KAGVTQTPRYLIKTRGQQVTLSCSPISGHRSVSWYQQTPGQGLQFLFEYFSETQRNKGNFPGRFSGRQFSNSRSEMNVSTLELGDSALYLCASSLGDGGSTEAFFGQGTRLTVV.

The chain couples TRBV6-2 or TRBV6-3 to TRBJ1-2; 8 bases fit TRBD1. Trimming cost V 4 bases and J 3 bases; bases outside gene matches: 1. CDR3 size: 13 residues. Germline-derived CDR1 and CDR2 are MNHEY and SVGEGT. The CDR3 loop is CASSLQGDYGYTF. The CDR3 nucleotides are TGTGCCAGCAGTTTACAGGGGGACTATGGCTACACCTTC.

Here the CDR3 DNA reads TGTGCCAGCAGCTTGCAAGGCAGGAAACTCAGCTATCCGAACACCGGGGAGCTGTTTTTT. Protein: CASSLQGRKLSYPNTGELFF. V usage is TRBV5-5 and J usage is TRBJ2-2; unclear D gene. This CDR3 is built from 20 residues. The germline CDR1 and CDR2 sequences are SGHKS and YYEKEE (reference sequence). The V end was cut by 1 base, the J end by 0 bases, with 22 bases between.

The rearrangement joins TRBV28 to TRBJ1-5; 7 positions match TRBD1. CDR1 is MDHEN and CDR2 is SYDVKM in the germline V gene. J was trimmed by 2 bases and V by 8 bases; bases with no gene match: 6. The CDR3 runs to 14 residues. Written as DNA, the CDR3 is TGTGCCAGCCGACAGGGCCTAGGCAATCAGCCCCAGCATTTT. It translates to CASRQGLGNQPQHF. The whole variable domain, filled in from reference TRBV28 and TRBJ1-5, reads DVKVTQSSRYLVKRTGEKVFLECVQDMDHENMFWYRQDPGLGLRLIYFSYDVKMKEKGDIPEGYSVSREKKERFSLILESASTNQTSMYLCASRQGLGNQPQHFGDGTRLSIL.

The genes are TRBV27 and TRBJ2-7; 12 bases align to TRBD2. The germline V gene encodes CDR1 MNHEY and CDR2 SMNVEV (reference sequence). The trim removed 5 bases at V and 7 bases at J, leaving 21 bases unmatched. This CDR3 has 19 residues. The DNA of the CDR3 is TGTGCCAGCAGTCCCTTGAGGTGGACTAGCGGGATGCGGGTGCTTGAGCAGTACTTC. This gives the protein CASSPLRWTSGMRVLEQYF.

This chain connects TRBV4-2 to TRBJ2-2; 10 bases align to TRBD2. The V gene end was trimmed by 2 bases and the J gene end by 1 base; junction bases not matched to a gene: 4. The germline gives CDR1 LGHNA, CDR2 YNFKEQ. The CDR3 length is 17 residues. CDR3 DNA: TGTGCCAGCAGCCAACCCCGACTAGCGGGGAACACCGGGGAGCTGTTTTTT. Its protein is CASSQPRLAGNTGELFF.

The CDR3 region is CASSLGPTSSYEQYF. In DNA form, the CDR3 reads TGTGCCAGCAGCTTAGGGCCGACTAGTAGCTACGAGCAGTACTTC. The genes are TRBV13 and TRBJ2-7; TRBD2 might be the D (6 bases). The length of the CDR3 is 15 residues. The germline V gene has CDR1 PRHDT and CDR2 FYEKMQ (reference sequence). Trimming took 0 bases from V and 3 from J, leaving 12 bases between them.

The chain employs TRBV27 and TRBJ1-2; perhaps TRBD1 as D (6 bases). Germline V CDR1 and CDR2: MNHEY, SMNVEV (reference sequence). CDR3 length: 17 residues. Trimming took 6 bases from V and 0 from J, leaving 20 bases between them. CDR3 region: CASRALVEGGSNYGYTF. The CDR3 bases are TGTGCCAGCAGGGCCCTGGTGGAAGGGGGATCTAACTATGGCTACACCTTC.

The chain links TRBV6-4 to TRBJ1-1; D gene uncertain. V shed 2 bases and J shed 1 base, with 5 bases lying between them. Germline lookup yields CDR1 MRHNA and CDR2 SNTAGT. The CDR3 has 13 amino acids. As DNA, the CDR3 is TGTGCCAGCAGTGACGGCAGGAACACTGAAGCTTTCTTT. It yields the protein CASSDGRNTEAFF.

As DNA, the CDR3 is TGTGCCAGCAGCTTGGGACAGCGGTATGGCTACACCTTC. Its translation: CASSLGQRYGYTF. The rearrangement uses TRBV11-2 and TRBJ1-2; 7 bases are shared with TRBD1. The CDR3 is 13 amino acids. Germline V gene sequence: CDR1 SGHAT, CDR2 FQNNGV. V trimming: 3 bases; J trimming: 5 bases; junction bases outside the gene matches: 3.

The genes are TRBV28 and TRBJ2-7; TRBD1 agrees at 9 bases. The CDR3 totals 16 residues. V trimming: 4 bases; J trimming: 0 bases; junction bases outside the gene matches: 7. Germline values: CDR1 MDHEN, CDR2 SYDVKM. The CDR3 sequence: CASSSLGQGVSYEQYF. The CDR3 nucleotides are TGTGCCAGCAGTTCCCTGGGACAGGGTGTCTCCTACGAGCAGTACTTC.

J is TRBJ1-1 and V is TRBV7-9; D unclear. The CDR3 extends over 14 amino acids. Germline CDR1 reads SEHNR; CDR2 reads FQNEAQ (reference sequence). The ends were cut back, 2 bases at V and 4 bases at J, with 11 bases in the middle. This CDR3 reads CASSLTGEPTEAFF. For the CDR3, the DNA is TGTGCCAGCAGCTTAACCGGGGAACCCACTGAAGCTTTCTTT.

V usage is TRBV6-1 and J usage is TRBJ2-7; weak D call: TRBD1 (5 bases). The length of the CDR3 is 13 residues. V lost 3 bases to trimming and J lost 6 bases, with 12 bases between them. The germline gives CDR1 MNHNS, CDR2 SASEGT. CDR3 bases: TGTGCCAGCAGTGAGGGATGGGGCGGCGAGCAGTACTTC. It encodes CASSEGWGGEQYF.

The J gene is TRBJ1-6, the V gene TRBV19, with TRBD1 as a possible D gene (5 bases). The CDR3 extends over 14 amino acids. V lost 6 bases and J lost 10, with 16 bases in between. CDR1 is LNHDA and CDR2 is SQIVND in the germline V gene (reference sequence). CDR3 bases: TGTGCCAGTAGATCAGGAGGGGCCGGGTCACCCCTCCACTTT. This sequence encodes CASRSGGAGSPLHF.